This entry is about one TCR beta chain. What it binds is not known. The data derive from a study of cytomegalovirus exposure and HLA in healthy donors. Study details: From HLA-typed donors, an early data release held tens of millions of unique TCRs.

The CDR3 runs 16 residues. Trimming removed 3 bases at V and 7 bases at J, with 19 bases between. Germline V lookup: CDR1 ENHRY, CDR2 SYGVKD. Findings and limits, study-wide: TCR sequences were mostly rare, though some public TCRs occurred in many donors.

Every donor was a healthy person donating bone marrow. This PCR relied on a set of 60 Vbeta primers and 13 Jbeta primers. The protocol was immunoSEQ multiplex PCR, while the TCRdb copy is restricted to in-frame clones and leaves out a portion. The sample includes 50,000 to 70,000 clones. The sequenced sample consisted of PBMCs. V usage is TRBV10-3 and J usage is TRBJ2-1, with D perhaps TRBD2 (5 bases). This TCR was recovered from a male donor in good health and CMV-seronegative. CDR3 sequence (DNA): TGTGCCATCAGTGAAACTAGTATCACTACGGGGAATGAGCAGTTCTTC. Encoded protein: CAISETSITTGNEQFF.